A single sample is the source of the 18 T cell receptor beta chains below, sequenced in a study of blood T cell repertoires in COVID-19 (TCRdb year 2020). The library was built by means of the immunoSEQ multiplex PCR assay. Sourced from immuneACCESS, this table was stored by TCRdb with only in-frame sequences that have V and J called. A share of the clones is absent; for the studies checked, an unresolved V gene accounts for under half, and the remainder has no known explanation. The sample table shows 30,000 to 35,000 clones, and around 86% are seen once. The leading ten clones occupy about 65% of the sample. Sequenced material: peripheral blood. These receptors all come from a man in his 70s with acute or convalescent COVID-19.

This clone was seen only once. The chain joins TRBV5-1 to TRBJ1-3; D is unresolved. The germline gives CDR1 SGHRS, CDR2 YFSETQ. The CDR3 extends over 15 amino acids. V was pared by 2 bases and J by 0 bases, with 9 bases between. The CDR3 is CASSLQSYSGNTIYF. The CDR3 nucleotides are TGCGCCAGCAGCTTACAGTCCTACTCTGGAAACACCATATATTTT.

In nucleotides, the CDR3 is TGTGCCAGCAGCTTGACAGGGGGTGCCTACGAGCAGTACTTC. It translates to CASSLTGGAYEQYF. The chain has TRBV5-6 and TRBJ2-7; 8 positions agree with TRBD1. Trimming removed 1 base from V and 2 bases from J; junction bases left unmatched: 2. CDR1 and CDR2 from the germline V gene are SGHDT and YYEEEE. The CDR3 consists of 14 residues.

This clone was recorded only once. Written as DNA, the CDR3 is TGTGCCAGCAGCGGTGCGGGCTCTGAAGCTTTCTTT. As protein: CASSGAGSEAFF. This chain uses TRBV9 with TRBJ1-1; D gene unclear. Germline lookup yields CDR1 SGDLS and CDR2 YYNGEE. The CDR3 runs 12 residues. Trimming cost V 3 bases and J 6 bases, with 9 bases left between them.

This chain uses TRBV2 with TRBJ2-7; D remains ambiguous. Trimming left V 6 bases short and J 2 bases short, with 8 bases between. Germline lookup yields CDR1 SNHLY and CDR2 FYNNEI. The CDR3 extends over 12 amino acids. The CDR3 is CASRWPTYEQYF. The DNA for the CDR3 is TGTGCCAGCAGGTGGCCAACCTACGAGCAGTACTTC.

The V gene is TRBV19, the J gene TRBJ2-1; TRBD1 might be the D (5 bases). The CDR3 spans 16 residues. V was shortened by 5 bases and J by 6 bases, with 20 bases between the two germline ends. The germline V gene encodes CDR1 LNHDA and CDR2 SQIVND (reference sequence). CDR3 nucleotide sequence: TGTGCCAGTAGTGCTACGCCACAGGTTGGGGTCAATGAGCAGTTCTTC. Its protein is CASSATPQVGVNEQFF. The whole variable domain, filled in from reference TRBV19 and TRBJ2-1, reads DGGITQSPKYLFRKEGQNVTLSCEQNLNHDAMYWYRQDPGQGLRLIYYSQIVNDFQKGDIAEGYSVSREKKESFPLTVTSAQKNPTAFYLCASSATPQVGVNEQFFGPGTRLTVL.

This clone was counted between two and nine times. The J gene is TRBJ1-2, the V gene TRBV2; TRBD1 agrees at 9 bases. CDR1 SNHLY and CDR2 FYNNEI come from the germline V gene. The CDR3 has 15 amino acids. The V gene end was trimmed by 7 bases and the J gene end by 6 bases; junction bases not matched to a gene: 12. The CDR3 loop is CASTRQGVSLDGYTF. The CDR3 nucleotides are TGTGCCAGCACTCGACAGGGGGTGTCCCTCGATGGCTACACCTTC.

The chain combines TRBV18 with TRBJ1-6; D perhaps matches TRBD1 (6 bases). The CDR3 runs 14 residues. The germline V and J ends were trimmed by 2 bases and 5 bases, with 7 bases remaining between them. Looked up from germline, CDR1 is KGHSH and CDR2 is LQKENI. The DNA of the CDR3 is TGTGCCAGCTCACCAGGGGGCAATAATTCACCCCTCCACTTT. It codes for CASSPGGNNSPLHF.

CDR3 in amino acids: CATMLGGLAGGPDTQYF. The CDR3 nucleotides are TGTGCCACCATGCTAGGGGGACTAGCGGGAGGGCCAGATACGCAGTATTTT. V is TRBV15 and J is TRBJ2-3; TRBD2 agrees at 16 bases. Germline loops: CDR1 LNHNV, CDR2 YYDKDF (reference sequence). The J segment lost 4 bases and the V segment lost 7 bases, leaving 8 bases of the junction unmatched. This CDR3 is built from 17 residues.

V and J are TRBV24-1 and TRBJ1-5; D is perhaps TRBD1 (5 bases). Germline-derived CDR1 and CDR2 are KGHDR and SFDVKD. The CDR3 loop spans 16 amino acids. With 7 bases removed from V and 9 bases from J, the gap between germline ends came to 24 bases. The CDR3 region has the DNA TGTGCCACCAGCTGGGGGGGGGAAGGGAAGGTGAGGCCCCAGCATTTT. Protein product: CATSWGGEGKVRPQHF.

As concerns this clone: This may stem from a read error, because a much larger clone lies one nucleotide away. Other DNA sequences within the sample encode an identical CDR3. The genes are TRBV7-2 and TRBJ2-7; D may be TRBD1 (6 bases). CDR1 is SGHTA, CDR2 FQGNSA, per germline. CDR3 length: 14 amino acids. The CDR3 region has the DNA TGTGCCAGCAGCTTAGGAGGGACAAACTACGAGCAGTATTTC. This codes for CASSLGGTNYEQYF.

This chain joins TRBV3-1 (or the pseudogene TRBV3-2) and TRBJ1-5; 11 bases align to TRBD1. The CDR3 runs 14 residues. V dropped 3 bases and J dropped 6; count of bases not matched to a gene: 1. Germline V gene data show CDR1 as LGHDT and CDR2 as YNNKEL (reference sequence). CDR3 amino acids: CASSHGQGAQPQHF. CDR3 DNA sequence: TGTGCCAGCAGCCATGGACAGGGGGCTCAGCCCCAGCATTTT.

The rearrangement joins TRBV10-1 to TRBJ2-1; 9 positions match TRBD2. Germline V gene lookup returns CDR1 WNHNN and CDR2 SYGVQD (reference sequence). This CDR3 comprises 18 residues. V was clipped by 6 bases and J by 10 bases; unmatched bases: 22. In DNA form, the CDR3 reads TGCGCCAGCAGCCCTGGCGTTAGCGGGGGCCCAAGGCGGGGGGAGCAGTTCTTC. Protein product: CASSPGVSGGPRRGEQFF.

The gene calls are TRBV19 and TRBJ2-1; 7 bases align to TRBD2. Germline values: CDR1 LNHDA, CDR2 SQIVND (reference sequence). V dropped 3 bases and J dropped 3; count of bases not matched to a gene: 5. The CDR3 covers 15 residues. CDR3 coding DNA: TGTGCCAGTAGTATGAAGAGCGGGGACTACAATGAGCAGTTCTTC. It translates to CASSMKSGDYNEQFF.

The rearrangement uses TRBV2 and TRBJ1-5; 7 nucleotides agree with TRBD1. Germline CDR1 and CDR2: SNHLY and FYNNEI. This CDR3 contains 14 residues. Germline trimming cut 5 bases from V and 2 bases from J; bases unmatched to any gene: 3. The CDR3 spells CASSSDRGNQPQHF. The CDR3 DNA is TGTGCCAGCAGTTCCGACAGGGGCAATCAGCCCCAGCATTTT.

The chain recombines TRBV3-1 (or the pseudogene TRBV3-2) with TRBJ1-4, with a weak D call TRBD1 (6 bases). V was cut by 3 bases and J by 8 bases, with 13 bases left in between. Per germline, CDR1 LGHDT and CDR2 YNNKEL (reference sequence). This CDR3 is built from 14 residues. The CDR3 loop reads CASSHTGLGEKLFF. The CDR3 nucleotides read TGTGCCAGCAGCCATACAGGGTTAGGCGAAAAACTGTTTTTT.

The rearrangement joins TRBV21-1 to TRBJ1-3. TRBV21-1 is a documented pseudogene. This CDR3 is 18 amino acids long. The CDR3 DNA reads TGTGCCAGTGGAATGGGCGAGAGATTGGGGGGCTCTGGAAACACCATATATTTT. Translated, it gives CASGMGERLGGSGNTIYF.

The rearrangement links TRBV9 to TRBJ2-7; maybe TRBD2 (6 bases). V lost 0 bases to trimming and J lost 0 bases, with 10 bases between them. Germline V lookup: CDR1 SGDLS, CDR2 YYNGEE. The CDR3 loop spans 15 amino acids. The CDR3 protein is CASSVAPGDSYEQYF. CDR3 DNA: TGTGCCAGCAGCGTAGCCCCGGGGGACTCCTACGAGCAGTACTTC. Complete variable domain (other parts from reference TRBV9 and TRBJ2-7): DSGVTQTPKHLITATGQRVTLRCSPRSGDLSVYWYQQSLDQGLQFLIQYYNGEERAKGNILERFSAQQFPDLHSELNLSSLELGDSALYFCASSVAPGDSYEQYFGPGTRLTVT.

The gene calls are TRBV29-1 and TRBJ2-5, with 7 bases aligning to TRBD2. The CDR3 length is 13 residues. V lost 7 bases to trimming and J lost 5 bases; unmatched junction nucleotides: 10. Germline values: CDR1 SQVTM, CDR2 ANQGSEA. DNA for the CDR3: TGCAGCGCGTATGGGGGGGAAGTGGAGACCCAGTACTTC. Encoded protein: CSAYGGEVETQYF.